The present entry profiles one TCR beta chain with its context. As yet, its antigen is unknown. The data stem from a study of cytomegalovirus exposure and HLA in healthy donors. The table came from immunoSEQ multiplex PCR; TCRdb's copy has only in-frame clones and leaves some out. The data show more than 300,000 clones, around 86% seen once. Study results and limitations: Whilst most TCR sequences proved rare, a subset of public TCRs occurred across many donors.

Sample: PBMCs. This receptor was taken from a woman younger than 30 in good health and CMV-seronegative.

Here the CDR3 reads CSGRDRVMDTQYF. DNA for the CDR3: TGCAGCGGTCGGGACAGGGTTATGGATACGCAGTATTTT. The V and J genes are TRBV29-1 and TRBJ2-3, with 9 bases matching TRBD1. CDR3 length equals 13 residues. The germline CDR1 and CDR2 sequences are SQVTM and ANQGSEA. Losses at the gene ends were 7 bases for V and 6 bases for J; bases not matched to a gene: 8.